These 6 T cell receptor beta chains share one sample of origin, sequenced in a study of T cell repertoires in cytomegalovirus infection. In TCRdb, the reads were re-called with MiXCR into one record per CDR3 protein. The profile covers around 540,000 distinct CDR3 sequences, with 30% to 35% appearing a single time and about a sixth taken by the ten largest. These TCRs are of unknown antigen specificity. Source: cultured PBMCs, taken from culture after CMV antigen stimulation. These receptors came from a human donor in good health (CMV status not recorded). Some clones in this sample may be carry-over from other donors' samples.

J is TRBJ2-1 and V is TRBV20-1; 9 bases match TRBD2. This CDR3 spans 16 amino acids. After removal of 0 bases from V and 4 bases from J, the junction contained 7 bases not matched to a gene. CDR1 is DFQATT, CDR2 SNEGSKA, per germline (reference sequence). CDR3 residues: CSARDYRTSDYNEQFF. DNA of the CDR3: TGCAGTGCTAGAGATTACAGGACTAGCGATTACAATGAGCAGTTCTTC.

This clonotype was seen a handful of times. V gene TRBV14 combines with J gene TRBJ2-1; D uncertain. The CDR3 runs to 13 residues. The germline V and J ends were trimmed by 4 bases and 7 bases, with 11 bases remaining between them. Germline-derived CDR1 and CDR2 are SGHDN and FVKESK. The CDR3 region is CASSPGGWNEQFF. The CDR3 bases are TGTGCCAGCAGCCCAGGTGGGTGGAATGAGCAGTTCTTC.

This chain uses TRBV4-3 with TRBJ2-1; tentative D call: TRBD1 (6 bases). The CDR3 sequence is 15 residues long. In germline, CDR1 is LGHNA, CDR2 YSLEER. V gave up 0 bases and J gave up 7 bases, with 13 bases separating them. CDR3 sequence: CASSQDPQTGNEQFF. DNA for the CDR3: TGCGCCAGCAGCCAAGATCCCCAGACAGGAAATGAGCAGTTCTTC.

In its sample, this clonotype was seen a few times. The chain employs TRBV19 and TRBJ1-2; TRBD1 matches 8 bases. The V gene's germline CDR1 is LNHDA and CDR2 SQIVND (reference sequence). The CDR3 totals 15 residues. Losses at the gene ends were 4 bases for V and 2 bases for J; bases not matched to a gene: 6. Here the CDR3 DNA reads TGTGCCAGTAGTACCGAAGGACAGGGAAACTATGGCTACACCTTC. It encodes CASSTEGQGNYGYTF.

In its sample, this clonotype was seen many times. The gene calls are TRBV7-9 and TRBJ2-1; D is possibly TRBD2 (6 bases). Deletions cut 3 bases from V and 5 bases from J, with 8 bases between. This CDR3 has 13 amino acids. From germline, CDR1 is SEHNR and CDR2 FQNEAQ (reference sequence). The CDR3 reads CASSLSGDNEQFF. The CDR3 DNA sequence: TGTGCCAGCAGCTTGTCGGGAGACAATGAGCAGTTCTTC.

This clonotype came up a few times. This chain joins TRBV9 and TRBJ1-2; D is possibly TRBD1 (6 bases). Germline V lookup: CDR1 SGDLS, CDR2 YYNGEE. The CDR3 loop spans 14 amino acids. V was cut by 3 bases and J by 4 bases, with 13 bases left in between. The CDR3 DNA sequence: TGTGCCAGCAGCGCCCAACAGGGATTCTATGGCTACACCTTC. It translates to CASSAQQGFYGYTF.